Below, one T cell receptor beta chain is given with its context. What it binds is unknown. Germline V lookup: CDR1 MNHEY, CDR2 SVGAGI. V was pared by 6 bases and J by 0 bases, with 4 bases of the junction left unmatched. This CDR3 has 14 amino acids. This sample was taken from a study of beta chain features in type 1 diabetes. Isolated RNA was reverse transcribed in full, so expressed TCRB transcripts were sequenced. The method was immunoSEQ multiplex PCR; TCRdb's version includes in-frame clones alone and lacks a portion of them. Among roughly 150,000 clones listed, 7.5% to 9.5% were seen once. General study results and limits: PCR might favor shorter templates, equally in patients and controls. The study found moderately but significantly shorter TCRB CDR3s in all four CD4+ subsets of Type 1 diabetes patients.

A single heparinised blood sample, averaging roughly 100 mL, was obtained per donor. This receptor was obtained from a young woman in good health. The chain links TRBV6-5 to TRBJ1-2, with 7 bases fitting TRBD1. Sequences were obtained from central memory CD4+ T cells from blood. The CDR3 region is CASRAGTANYGYTF. CDR3 DNA: TGTGCCAGCAGGGCAGGGACAGCTAACTATGGCTACACCTTC.